Listed below are T cell receptor beta chains from one sample, sequenced in a study of PD-1 blockade in classical Hodgkin lymphoma. This table comes from immunoSEQ multiplex PCR, and its TCRdb copy is limited to in-frame clones, with some not included. The sample gives approximately 17,000 clones, 75% to 90% of which show up once; nearly 25% is in the top ten. The sample was peripheral blood mononuclear cells (PBMCs), taken at baseline. Source of these receptors: a human donor with classical Hodgkin lymphoma. CDR3s include the opening cysteine and the closing phenylalanine or tryptophan. Only some rows state a clone size, as once, few, many or a class for expanded clones.

v_gene	j_gene	abundance	len	CDR3aa
TRBV30	TRBJ1-2	-	11	CAWSVSYGYTF
TRBV19	TRBJ1-2	-	13	CASIEGMGYGYTF
TRBV30	TRBJ2-1	-	15	CAWKTRTSGYNEQFF
TRBV10-3	TRBJ2-7	-	15	CAISETADGLYEQYF
TRBV18	TRBJ2-7	-	14	CASSLGRRGGEQYF
TRBV10-3	TRBJ2-1	-	11	CAISAGNEQFF
TRBV19	TRBJ1-4	-	16	CASSIGTGQGREKLFF
TRBV7-6	TRBJ2-1	-	14	CASTRMNSYNEQFF
TRBV7-2	TRBJ1-3	-	14	CASSARDRGNTIYF
TRBV6-5	TRBJ1-5	-	12	CASTEGNQPQHF
TRBV6-6	TRBJ2-2	once	12	CASRLGESELFF
TRBV5-1	TRBJ2-2	once	15	CASSLGTQGSGELFF
TRBV30	TRBJ1-4	-	14	CAWSRQGANEKLFF
TRBV2	TRBJ2-1	few	13	CASGLGISNEQFF
TRBV19	TRBJ1-3	-	15	CASSWTESSGNTIYF
TRBV5-1	TRBJ1-1	-	15	CASSFRQGSGTEAFF
TRBV20-1	TRBJ2-7	-	11	CSATTGYEQYF
TRBV29-1	TRBJ2-7	-	17	CSVEGGTGSIRPGEQYF
TRBV4-2	TRBJ2-7	-	14	CASSAGTGIYEQYF
TRBV11-3	TRBJ2-7	-	15	CASSLYRKAGGEQYF
TRBV27	TRBJ2-3	-	14	CASRGTSVTVTQYF
TRBV5-1	TRBJ2-2	-	16	CASSLARTSAGGELFF
TRBV14	TRBJ2-7	-	13	CASSQVIGASEYF
TRBV6-1	TRBJ1-3	-	13	CASSSTGGNTIYF
TRBV7-2	TRBJ2-1	few	16	CASSLSGGRSFNEQFF
TRBV14	TRBJ2-1	-	17	CASSQVAGLTTYNEQFF
TRBV14	TRBJ2-1	-	19	CASSQASGLAGGIYNEQFF
TRBV4-1	TRBJ2-3	-	15	CASSQPTGKADTQYF
TRBV13	TRBJ2-2	-	18	CASSSHIWGEKNTGELFF
TRBV27	TRBJ1-2	-	15	CASSLGTGLAYGYTF
TRBV5-1	TRBJ2-3	-	16	CASSLVWWQITDTQYF
TRBV19	TRBJ1-5	-	14	CASSGGPSNQPQHF
TRBV28	TRBJ2-7	-	13	CASSSRVLGEQYF
TRBV30	TRBJ1-1	-	14	CAWSLGQFNTEAFF
TRBV18	TRBJ2-7	-	15	CASSPITTGDYEQYF
TRBV5-6	TRBJ2-5	-	11	CASSLEETQYF
TRBV28	TRBJ2-7	-	13	CAIRRPISYEQYF
TRBV27	TRBJ2-7	few	15	CASSLTEPGRYEQYF
TRBV5-6	TRBJ2-7	-	14	CASSFRGSSYEQYF
TRBV2	TRBJ1-1	-	12	CASSPVWTEAFF
TRBV7-9	TRBJ2-7	-	13	CASTHDSLYEQYF
TRBV25-1	TRBJ1-1	-	15	CASRRTGGYNTEAFF
TRBV5-4	TRBJ2-3	-	15	CASSFSAAQTDTQYF
TRBV6-6	TRBJ1-6	-	14	CASSRQGWNSPLHF
TRBV28	TRBJ2-4	-	15	CASSSGGATKNIQYF